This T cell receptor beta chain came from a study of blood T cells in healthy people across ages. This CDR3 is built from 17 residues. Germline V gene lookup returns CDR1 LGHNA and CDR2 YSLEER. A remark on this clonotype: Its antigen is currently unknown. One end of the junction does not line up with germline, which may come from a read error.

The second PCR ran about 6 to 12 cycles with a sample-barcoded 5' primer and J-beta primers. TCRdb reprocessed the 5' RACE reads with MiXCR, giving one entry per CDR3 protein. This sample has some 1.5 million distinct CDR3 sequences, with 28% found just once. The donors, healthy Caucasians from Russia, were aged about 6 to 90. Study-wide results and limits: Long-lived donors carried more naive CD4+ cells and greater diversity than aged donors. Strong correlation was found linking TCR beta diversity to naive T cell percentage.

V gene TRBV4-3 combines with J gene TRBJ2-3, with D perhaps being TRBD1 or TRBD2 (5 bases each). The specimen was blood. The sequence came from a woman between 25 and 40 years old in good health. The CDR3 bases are TGCGCCAGCAGCCAAGATCCCGGAGAGGGCGTGACAGATACGCCGTATTTT. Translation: CASSQDPGEGVTDTPYF.